Listed below are T cell receptor beta chains from one sample, sequenced in a study of shared T cell receptors in the human thymus. Assay used: immunoSEQ multiplex PCR; TCRdb lists only in-frame clones, some missing. This sample yields about 380,000 clones, of which just under 95% are seen a single time; 0.015% to 0.02% belongs to the top ten. The sample comprised thymocytes. The receptor source for this set is a human donor. CDR3s leave out the opening cysteine and the closing phenylalanine or tryptophan.

cdr3_aa: ASSPSGAGNNQPQH
v_call: TRBV18

cdr3_aa: ASSSMGGPKYYEQY
v_call: TRBV28

cdr3_aa: ASSLAGERPYEQY
v_call: TRBV11-2

cdr3_aa: ASSPPAGGDNQPQH
v_call: TRBV4-3

cdr3_aa: ASSLRQGRNNEQF
v_call: TRBV27

cdr3_aa: ASKPDTNTEAF
v_call: TRBV10-2

cdr3_aa: ASSLRSSAEYNEQF
v_call: TRBV5-8

cdr3_aa: ASSLSRQGYVAGELF
v_call: TRBV28

cdr3_aa: ASSFSSTGTGGRTPYEQY
v_call: TRBV27

cdr3_aa: ASSIHPREGRAGTGELF
v_call: TRBV27